This T cell receptor beta chain appears in the sequencing data of a study of cytomegalovirus exposure and HLA in healthy donors. The study ran its PCR with 60 Vbeta and 13 Jbeta primers. Using immunoSEQ multiplex PCR, the repertoire was profiled, and TCRdb retains in-frame clones only, with some absent. The ten most abundant clones cover 17% of a sample with more than 45,000 clones. Germline V gene lookup returns CDR1 SGHTS and CDR2 YDEGEE. CDR3 size: 15 residues. V lost 0 bases, J lost 5 bases, and 5 bases stayed unmatched. The TCR comes from a male donor in good health and CMV-seronegative. The sequenced material came from PBMCs. This chain joins TRBV5-8 and TRBJ1-5, with 7 nucleotides matching TRBD1. CDR3 sequence (DNA): TGTGCCAGCAGCTTGGTCGTTGGGACAGATCAGCCCCAGCATTTT. Translation gives CASSLVVGTDQPQHF. The full variable domain, completed using reference TRBV5-8 and TRBJ1-5, is EAGVTQSPTHLIKTRGQQATLRCSPISGHTSVYWYQQALGLGLQFLLWYDEGEERNRGNFPPRFSGRQFPNYSSELNVNALELEDSALYLCASSLVVGTDQPQHFGDGTRLSIL.